This T cell receptor (beta chain) was observed in a study of control samples from healthy donors and cancer patients. Germline assignment: CDR1 SGHNT and CDR2 YENEEA. The CDR3 runs to 15 residues. V was trimmed by 0 bases and J by 0 bases, leaving 7 bases between them. The repertoire was sequenced with immunoSEQ multiplex PCR; TCRdb's copy has only in-frame clones and lacks some. Counted here are about 110,000 clones, about 80% occurring once; the ten biggest clones make up less than 15%. The chain uses TRBV11-3 and TRBJ2-3; D not certain. Sequencing was done on a sample of blood. This clonotype was sampled from a woman in her 50s in good health. DNA for the CDR3: TGTGCCAGCAGCTTAGATCATCTGAGCACAGATACGCAGTATTTT. Amino acids: CASSLDHLSTDTQYF. The whole variable domain, filled in from reference TRBV11-3 and TRBJ2-3, reads EAGVVQSPRYKIIEKKQPVAFWCNPISGHNTLYWYLQNLGQGPELLIRYENEEAVDDSQLPKDRFSAERLKGVDSTLKIQPAELGDSAVYLCASSLDHLSTDTQYFGPGTRLTVL.